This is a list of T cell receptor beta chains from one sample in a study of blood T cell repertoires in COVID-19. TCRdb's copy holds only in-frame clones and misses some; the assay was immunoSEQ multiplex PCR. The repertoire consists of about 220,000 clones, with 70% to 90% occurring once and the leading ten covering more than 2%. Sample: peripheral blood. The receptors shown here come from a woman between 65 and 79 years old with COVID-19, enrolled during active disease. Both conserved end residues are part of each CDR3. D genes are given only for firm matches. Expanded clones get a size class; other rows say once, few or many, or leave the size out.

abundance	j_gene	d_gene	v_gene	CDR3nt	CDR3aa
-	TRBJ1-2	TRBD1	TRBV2	TGTGCCAGCAGCATCGGACAGGCGAAAGATACCTATGGCTACACCTTC	CASSIGQAKDTYGYTF
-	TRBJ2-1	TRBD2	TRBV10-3	TGTGCCACCTCCGGGACTAGCGGGGGGGCATCCTACAATGAGCAGTTCTTC	CATSGTSGGASYNEQFF
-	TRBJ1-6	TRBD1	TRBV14	TGTGCCAGCAGTTCCGACAGGGTGGATTCACCCCTCCACTTT	CASSSDRVDSPLHF
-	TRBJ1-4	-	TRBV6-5	TGTGCCAGCAGTTACAGGGGAACTAATGAAAAACTGTTTTTT	CASSYRGTNEKLFF
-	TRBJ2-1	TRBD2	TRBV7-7	TGTGCTAGCAGCTTACAAGCGGGAGATCGCAATGAGCAGTTCTTC	CASSLQAGDRNEQFF
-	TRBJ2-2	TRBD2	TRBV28	TGTGCCAGCAGTTTAGTAGCGGGGGGCACGAACACCGGGGAGCTGTTTTTT	CASSLVAGGTNTGELFF
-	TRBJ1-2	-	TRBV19	TGTGCCAGTAGTCCTCGGATGGCAGGGCCGGGCTATGGCTACACCTTC	CASSPRMAGPGYGYTF
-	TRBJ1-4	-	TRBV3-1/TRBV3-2	TGTGCCAGCAGCCAAGAGGGGCCTCTGGGGGAAAAACTGTTTTTT	CASSQEGPLGEKLFF
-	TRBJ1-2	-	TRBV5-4	TGTGCCAGCAGTACGAGTTATGGCTACACCTTC	CASSTSYGYTF
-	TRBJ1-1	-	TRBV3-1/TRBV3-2	TGTGCCAGCAGCCTGGCCGGGGAGAACACTGAAGCTTTCTTT	CASSLAGENTEAFF
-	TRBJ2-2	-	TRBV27	TGTGCCAGCAGCGAAGGAGGGACCAAGGAGCTGTTTTTT	CASSEGGTKELFF
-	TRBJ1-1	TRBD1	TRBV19	TGTGCCAGTCGCTCTCAGGGGGCAAACACTGAAGCTTTCTTT	CASRSQGANTEAFF
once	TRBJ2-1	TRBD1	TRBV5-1	TGCGCCAGCAGCTTGGTCGTGGCCGACCGGGACAGAAAGTTCTTC	CASSLVVADRDRKFF
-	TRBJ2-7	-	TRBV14	TGTGCCAGCAGCCAAAAAGTCGGAGGAACCTACGAGCAGTACTTC	CASSQKVGGTYEQYF
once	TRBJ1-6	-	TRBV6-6	TGTGCCAGCAGTTCGACCGGGGAGAATTCACCCCTCCACTTT	CASSSTGENSPLHF
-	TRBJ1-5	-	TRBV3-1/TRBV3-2	TGTGCCAGCAGTCTCAGGGATCAGCCCCAGCATTTT	CASSLRDQPQHF
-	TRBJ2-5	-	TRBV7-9	TGTGCCAGCAGCCCAACACCCCAGACCCAGTACTTC	CASSPTPQTQYF
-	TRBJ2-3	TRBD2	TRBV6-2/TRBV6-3	TGTGCCAGCAGTACCACTAGCGGGAGGGCCTGGGATACGCAGTATTTT	CASSTTSGRAWDTQYF
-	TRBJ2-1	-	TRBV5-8	TGTGCCAGCAGCTTGGGTGGCGGTCCCTACAATGAGCAGTTCTTC	CASSLGGGPYNEQFF
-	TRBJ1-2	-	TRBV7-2	TGTGCCAGCAGCCAGGCGCCCGGGGAAGGAGGCTACACCTTC	CASSQAPGEGGYTF
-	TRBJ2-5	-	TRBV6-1	TGTGCCAGCAGTGAAGGAAGGGGCAGAAGCCAAGAGACCCAGTACTTC	CASSEGRGRSQETQYF
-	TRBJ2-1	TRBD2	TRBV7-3	TGTGCCAGCAGCTCCTCAGGGACTAGCGGGAGTAGTCTGTTCTTC	CASSSSGTSGSSLFF
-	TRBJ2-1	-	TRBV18	TGTGCCAGCTCACCACCGGGTCAGGGTCGGGATGAGCAGTTCTTC	CASSPPGQGRDEQFF
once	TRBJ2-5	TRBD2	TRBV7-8	TGTGCCAGCAGCTTAGCGGCTAGCGGGAGTGGGGAGACCCAGTACTTC	CASSLAASGSGETQYF
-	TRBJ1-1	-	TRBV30	TGTGCCTTCACCGACAGAGGAAACACTGAAGCTTTCTTT	CAFTDRGNTEAFF
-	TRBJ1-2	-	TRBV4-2	TGTGCCAGCAGTGTAACGTTGAGTAACTATGGCTACACCTTC	CASSVTLSNYGYTF
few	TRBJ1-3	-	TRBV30	TGTGCCTGGAGTGTTTTAGTCATGGGGCACGGAAACACCATATATTTT	CAWSVLVMGHGNTIYF
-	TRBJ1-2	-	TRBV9	TGTGCCAGCAGCCCAAGGGGTGGATATGGCTACACCTTC	CASSPRGGYGYTF
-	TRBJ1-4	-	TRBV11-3	TGTGCCAGCAGCTTACCCCGGACCCCAACTAGTGGACTGTTTTTT	CASSLPRTPTSGLFF
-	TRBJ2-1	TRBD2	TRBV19	TGTGCCACAAGGACTAGCGGTGGGGATGAGCAGTTCTTC	CATRTSGGDEQFF
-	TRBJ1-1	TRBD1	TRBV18	TGTGCCAGCTCACCCGGGACAGTGAACACTGAAGCTTTCTTT	CASSPGTVNTEAFF
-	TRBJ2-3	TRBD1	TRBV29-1	TGCAGCGTCCCAATAGGGGGGACAGGCCAAACAGATACGCAGTATTTT	CSVPIGGTGQTDTQYF
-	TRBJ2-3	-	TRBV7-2	TGTGCCAGCAGCTTTGGTGGCCTAACAGGTACGCAGTATTTT	CASSFGGLTGTQYF
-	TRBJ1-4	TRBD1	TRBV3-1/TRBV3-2	TGTGCCAGCAGCCGCAAGGACAGGGCTAATGAAAAACTGTTTTTT	CASSRKDRANEKLFF
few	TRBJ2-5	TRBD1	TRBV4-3	TGCGCCAGCAGCCAAGAAACAGGGGGTCAAGAGACCCAGTACTTC	CASSQETGGQETQYF
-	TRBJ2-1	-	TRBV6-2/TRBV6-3	TGTGCCAGCAGTTTGGGCTTCTCCTACAATGAGCAGTTCTTC	CASSLGFSYNEQFF
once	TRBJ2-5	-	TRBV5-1	TGCGCCAGCAGTCTCTTTACAGGGCCCCAAGAGACCCAGTACTTC	CASSLFTGPQETQYF
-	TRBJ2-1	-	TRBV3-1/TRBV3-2	TGTGCCAGCAGCCAAGGATCCTCGGGGAATAGGCAGTTCTTC	CASSQGSSGNRQFF
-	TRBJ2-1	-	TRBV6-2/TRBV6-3	TGTGCCAGCAGTTACTACCGGGAACACAATGAGCAGTTCTTC	CASSYYREHNEQFF
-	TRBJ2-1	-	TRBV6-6	TGTGCCAGCAGTTACGCGCGGAATGAGCAGTTCTTC	CASSYARNEQFF
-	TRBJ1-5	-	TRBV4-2	TGTGCCAGCAGCCCCTACCCTACAGGGACGGGGCAGCCCCAGCATTTT	CASSPYPTGTGQPQHF
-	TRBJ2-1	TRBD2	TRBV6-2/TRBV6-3	TGTGCCAGCAGTTCTAGCGGGAGCGTATACAATGAGCAGTTCTTC	CASSSSGSVYNEQFF
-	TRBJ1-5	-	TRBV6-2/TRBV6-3	TGTGCCAGCTGCCGAGTCGAGAGTGCAGGGTCTAGCAATCAGCCCCAGCATTTT	CASCRVESAGSSNQPQHF
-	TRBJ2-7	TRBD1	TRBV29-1	TGCAGCGGAACCGGGACAGCCTACGAGCAGTACTTC	CSGTGTAYEQYF
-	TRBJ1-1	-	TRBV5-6	TGTGCCAGTTTTGTAGGGGGTAGTGGCACTGAAGCTTTCTTT	CASFVGGSGTEAFF
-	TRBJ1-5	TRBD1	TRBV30	TGTGCCTGGTCGGGACAGATAAATCAGCCCCAGCATTTT	CAWSGQINQPQHF
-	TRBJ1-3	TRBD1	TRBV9	TGTGCCAGCAGCGTAGTGGGGACAGCTTTAAACACCATATATTTT	CASSVVGTALNTIYF
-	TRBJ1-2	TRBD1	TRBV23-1	TGCGCCAGCAGTCAGGGACAGGGTGTTCGGGGCTACACCTTC	CASSQGQGVRGYTF
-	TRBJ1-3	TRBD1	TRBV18	TGTGCCAGCTCACTCCAGACAGGGTTGGCCGGAAACACCATATATTTT	CASSLQTGLAGNTIYF